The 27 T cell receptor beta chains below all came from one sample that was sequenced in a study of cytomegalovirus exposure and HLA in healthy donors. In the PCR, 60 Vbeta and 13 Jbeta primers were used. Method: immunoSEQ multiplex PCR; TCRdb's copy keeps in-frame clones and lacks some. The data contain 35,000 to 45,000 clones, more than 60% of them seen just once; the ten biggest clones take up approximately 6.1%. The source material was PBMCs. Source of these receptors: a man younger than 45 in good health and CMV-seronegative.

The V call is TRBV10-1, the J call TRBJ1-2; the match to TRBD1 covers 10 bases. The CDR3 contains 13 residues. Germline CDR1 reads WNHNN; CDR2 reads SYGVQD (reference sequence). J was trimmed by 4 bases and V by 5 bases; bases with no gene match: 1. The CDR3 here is CASSRDRGYGYTF. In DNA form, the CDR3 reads TGCGCCAGCAGTCGGGACAGGGGCTATGGCTACACCTTC.

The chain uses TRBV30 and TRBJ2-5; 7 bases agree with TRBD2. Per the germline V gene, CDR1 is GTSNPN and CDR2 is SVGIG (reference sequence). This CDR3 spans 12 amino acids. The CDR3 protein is CASTSAQETQYF. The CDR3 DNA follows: TGTGCGTCCACTAGCGCCCAAGAGACCCAGTACTTC.

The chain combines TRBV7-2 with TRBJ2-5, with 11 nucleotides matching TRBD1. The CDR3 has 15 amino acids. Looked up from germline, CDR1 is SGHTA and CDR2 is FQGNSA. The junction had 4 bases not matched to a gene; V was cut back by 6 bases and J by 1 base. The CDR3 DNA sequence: TGTGCCAGCAGTAAGGACAGGGGGCGCCAAGAGACCCAGTACTTC. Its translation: CASSKDRGRQETQYF.

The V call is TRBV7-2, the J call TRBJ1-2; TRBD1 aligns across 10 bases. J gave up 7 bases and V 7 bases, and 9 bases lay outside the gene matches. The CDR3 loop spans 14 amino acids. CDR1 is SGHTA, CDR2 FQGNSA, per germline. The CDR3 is CASTPRQGAGGYTF. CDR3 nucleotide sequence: TGTGCCAGCACCCCCAGACAGGGGGCAGGTGGCTACACCTTC.

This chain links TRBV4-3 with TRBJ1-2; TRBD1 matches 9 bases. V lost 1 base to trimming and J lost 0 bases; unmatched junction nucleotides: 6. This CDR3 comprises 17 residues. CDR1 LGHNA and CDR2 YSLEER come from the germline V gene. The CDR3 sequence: CASSQVSGTGSNYGYTF. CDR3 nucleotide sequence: TGCGCCAGCAGCCAAGTTTCCGGGACAGGGTCTAACTATGGCTACACCTTC.

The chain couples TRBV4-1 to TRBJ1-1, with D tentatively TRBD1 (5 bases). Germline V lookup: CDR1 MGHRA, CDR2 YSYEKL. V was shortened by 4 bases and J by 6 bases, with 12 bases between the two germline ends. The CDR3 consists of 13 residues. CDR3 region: CASSPRPGSEAFF. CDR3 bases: TGCGCCAGCAGCCCACGCCCAGGGTCTGAAGCTTTCTTT.

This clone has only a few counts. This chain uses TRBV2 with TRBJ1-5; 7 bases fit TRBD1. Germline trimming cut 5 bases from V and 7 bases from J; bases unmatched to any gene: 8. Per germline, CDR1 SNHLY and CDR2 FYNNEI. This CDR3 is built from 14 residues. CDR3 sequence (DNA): TGTGCCAGCAGTAGACAGGGAAGGGGCCAGCCCCAGCATTTT. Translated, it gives CASSRQGRGQPQHF.

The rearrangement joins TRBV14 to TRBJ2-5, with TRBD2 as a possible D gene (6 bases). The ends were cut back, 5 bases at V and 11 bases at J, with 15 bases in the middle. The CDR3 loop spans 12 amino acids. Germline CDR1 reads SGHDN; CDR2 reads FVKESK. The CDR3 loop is CASSRQSGEQYF. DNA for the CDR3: TGTGCCAGCAGCAGACAGTCGGGGGAGCAGTACTTC.

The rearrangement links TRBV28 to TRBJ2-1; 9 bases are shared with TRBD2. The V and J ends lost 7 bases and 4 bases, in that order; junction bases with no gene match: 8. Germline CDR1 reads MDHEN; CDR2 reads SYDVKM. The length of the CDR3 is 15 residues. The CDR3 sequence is CASITAGGNYNEQFF. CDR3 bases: TGTGCCAGCATAACAGCGGGAGGTAATTACAATGAGCAGTTCTTC.

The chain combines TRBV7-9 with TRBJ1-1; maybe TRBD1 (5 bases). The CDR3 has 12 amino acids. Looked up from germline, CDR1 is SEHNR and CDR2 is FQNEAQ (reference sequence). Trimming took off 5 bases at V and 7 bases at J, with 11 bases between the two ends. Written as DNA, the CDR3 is TGTGCCAGCAGCCTAGTAGGGGATGAAGCTTTCTTT. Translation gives CASSLVGDEAFF.

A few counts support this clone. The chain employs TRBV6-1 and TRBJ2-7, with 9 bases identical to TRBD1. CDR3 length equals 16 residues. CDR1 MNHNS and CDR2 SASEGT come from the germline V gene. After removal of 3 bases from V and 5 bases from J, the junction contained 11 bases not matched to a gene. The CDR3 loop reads CASSEAGTGKSHEQYF. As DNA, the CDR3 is TGTGCCAGCAGTGAGGCCGGGACAGGGAAATCCCACGAGCAGTACTTC.

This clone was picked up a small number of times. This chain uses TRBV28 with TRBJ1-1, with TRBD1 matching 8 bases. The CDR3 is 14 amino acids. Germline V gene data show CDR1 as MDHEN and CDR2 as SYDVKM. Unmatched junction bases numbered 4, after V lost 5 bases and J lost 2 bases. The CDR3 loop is CASSETGENTEAFF. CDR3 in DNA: TGTGCCAGCAGTGAGACAGGGGAAAACACTGAAGCTTTCTTT.

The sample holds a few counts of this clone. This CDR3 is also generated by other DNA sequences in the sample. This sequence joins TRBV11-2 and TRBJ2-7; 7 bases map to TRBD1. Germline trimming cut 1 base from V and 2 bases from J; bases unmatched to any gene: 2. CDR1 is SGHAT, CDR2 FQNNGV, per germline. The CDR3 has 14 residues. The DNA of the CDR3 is TGTGCCAGCAGCTTAGTAACAGGGGCCTACGAGCAGTACTTC. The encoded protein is CASSLVTGAYEQYF.

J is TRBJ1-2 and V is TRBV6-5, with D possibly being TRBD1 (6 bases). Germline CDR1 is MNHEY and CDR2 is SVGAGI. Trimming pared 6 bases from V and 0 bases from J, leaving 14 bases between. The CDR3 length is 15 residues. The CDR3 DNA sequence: TGTGCCAGCAGGGGTTCGACAGGAGCTAACTATGGCTACACCTTC. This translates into CASRGSTGANYGYTF.

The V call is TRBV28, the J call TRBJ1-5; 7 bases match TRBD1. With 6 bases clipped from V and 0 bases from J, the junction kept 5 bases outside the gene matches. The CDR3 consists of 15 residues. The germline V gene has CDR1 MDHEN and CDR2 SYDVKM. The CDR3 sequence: CASRPRDSSNQPQHF. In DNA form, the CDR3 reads TGTGCCAGCAGACCACGGGACAGTAGCAATCAGCCCCAGCATTTT.

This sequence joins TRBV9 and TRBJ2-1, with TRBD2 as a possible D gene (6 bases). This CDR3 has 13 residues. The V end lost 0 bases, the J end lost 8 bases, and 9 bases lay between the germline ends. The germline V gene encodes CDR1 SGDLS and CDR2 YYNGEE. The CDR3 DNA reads TGTGCCAGCAGCGTAGTACCGGGGGATGAGCAGTTCTTC. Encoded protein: CASSVVPGDEQFF.

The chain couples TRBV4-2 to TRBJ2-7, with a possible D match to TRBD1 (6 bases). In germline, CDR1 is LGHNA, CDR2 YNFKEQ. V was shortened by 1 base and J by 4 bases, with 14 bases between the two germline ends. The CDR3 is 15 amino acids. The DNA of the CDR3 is TGTGCCAGCAGCCAAGTCGGACAGAGCGAATACGAGCAGTACTTC. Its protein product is CASSQVGQSEYEQYF.

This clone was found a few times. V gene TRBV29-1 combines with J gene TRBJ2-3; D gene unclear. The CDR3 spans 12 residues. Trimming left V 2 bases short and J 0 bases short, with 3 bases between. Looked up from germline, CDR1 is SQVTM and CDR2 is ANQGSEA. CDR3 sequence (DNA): TGCAGCGTTGAACAGAGCACAGATACGCAGTATTTT. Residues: CSVEQSTDTQYF.

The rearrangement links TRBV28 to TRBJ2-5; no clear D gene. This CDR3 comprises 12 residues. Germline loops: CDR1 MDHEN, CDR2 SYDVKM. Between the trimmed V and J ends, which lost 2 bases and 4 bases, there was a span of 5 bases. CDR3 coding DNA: TGTGCCAGCAGTTTAATCAGAGAGACCCAGTACTTC. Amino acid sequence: CASSLIRETQYF.

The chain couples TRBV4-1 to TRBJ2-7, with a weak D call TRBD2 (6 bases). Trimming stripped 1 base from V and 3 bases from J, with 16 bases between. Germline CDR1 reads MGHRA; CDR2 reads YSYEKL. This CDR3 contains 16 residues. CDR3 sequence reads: CASSQAHGGASYEQYF. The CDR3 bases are TGCGCCAGCAGCCAAGCTCATGGAGGGGCAAGCTACGAGCAGTACTTC.

The CDR3 sequence: CASSTALAGGENEQFF. CDR3 nucleotide sequence: TGCGCCAGCAGCACAGCTCTAGCGGGAGGGGAGAATGAGCAGTTCTTC. The chain is built from TRBV5-1 and TRBJ2-1; TRBD2 agrees at 12 bases. J was trimmed by 7 bases and V by 4 bases; bases with no gene match: 9. The V gene's germline CDR1 is SGHRS and CDR2 YFSETQ. The CDR3 sequence is 16 residues long.

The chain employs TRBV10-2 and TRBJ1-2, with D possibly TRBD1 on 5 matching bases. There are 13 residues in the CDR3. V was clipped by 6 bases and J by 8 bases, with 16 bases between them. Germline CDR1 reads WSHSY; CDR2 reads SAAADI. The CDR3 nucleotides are TGCGCCAGCAGCGACAGCCGGGCTGAGGGCTACACCTTC. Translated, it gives CASSDSRAEGYTF.

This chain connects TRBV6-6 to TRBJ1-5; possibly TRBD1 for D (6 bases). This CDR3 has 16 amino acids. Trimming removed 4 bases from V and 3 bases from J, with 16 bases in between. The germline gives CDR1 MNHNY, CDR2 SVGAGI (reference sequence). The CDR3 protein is CASSSRAGANNQPQHF. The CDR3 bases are TGTGCCAGCAGTTCCCGGGCGGGGGCTAACAATCAGCCCCAGCATTTT.

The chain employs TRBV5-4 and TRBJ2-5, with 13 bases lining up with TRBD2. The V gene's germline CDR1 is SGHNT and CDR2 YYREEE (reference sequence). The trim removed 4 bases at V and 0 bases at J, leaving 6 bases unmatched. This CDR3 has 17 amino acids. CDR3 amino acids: CASSPGLAGANQETQYF. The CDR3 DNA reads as TGTGCCAGCAGCCCAGGACTAGCGGGAGCTAACCAAGAGACCCAGTACTTC.

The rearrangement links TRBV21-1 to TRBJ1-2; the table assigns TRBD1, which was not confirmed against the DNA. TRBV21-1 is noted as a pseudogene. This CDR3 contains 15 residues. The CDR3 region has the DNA TGTGCCAAGACCCTCGCAGGGGCGGCTAACTATGGCTACACCTTC. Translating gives CAKTLAGAANYGYTF.

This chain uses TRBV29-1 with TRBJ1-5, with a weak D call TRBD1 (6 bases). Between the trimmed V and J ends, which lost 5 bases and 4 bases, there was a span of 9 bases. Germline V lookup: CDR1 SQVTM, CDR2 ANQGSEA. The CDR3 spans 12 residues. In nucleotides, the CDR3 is TGCAGCGTTTCCAGGGGAAATCAGCCCCAGCATTTT. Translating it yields CSVSRGNQPQHF.

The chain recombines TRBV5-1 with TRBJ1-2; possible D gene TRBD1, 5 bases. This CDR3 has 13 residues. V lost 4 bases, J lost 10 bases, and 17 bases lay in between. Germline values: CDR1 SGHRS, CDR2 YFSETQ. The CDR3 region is CASSGTGSGIYTF. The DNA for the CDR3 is TGCGCCAGCAGCGGCACAGGCAGCGGGATCTACACCTTC.